The 18 T cell receptor beta chains given below trace back to one sample, sequenced in a study of type 1 regulatory T cells. Their antigen targets remain unknown. One entry per CDR3 protein results from TCRdb running MiXCR on the reads. Here the sample spans fewer than 75,000 distinct CDR3 sequences, 45% to 50% being singletons. Material: cultured non-Tr1 T cells, either the whole culture or a sorted T cell fraction (not recorded which). The receptors here all came from a human donor in good health.

V is TRBV10-3 and J is TRBJ1-2; D gene ambiguous. V was cut by 8 bases and J by 2 bases, with 9 bases left in between. Germline lookup yields CDR1 ENHRY and CDR2 SYGVKD. The CDR3 has 12 amino acids. The DNA of the CDR3 is TGTGCCATCTCCAGCCAGAACTATGGCTACACCTTC. Its protein product is CAISSQNYGYTF.

The V call is TRBV20-1, the J call TRBJ1-2; no definite D call. The V gene lost 3 bases and the J gene lost 1 base, with 12 bases spanning the gap. CDR3 size: 14 residues. Germline V gene lookup returns CDR1 DFQATT and CDR2 SNEGSKA (reference sequence). As DNA, the CDR3 is TGCAGTGCTAGGTCCCAGGATATTAACTATGGCTACACCTTC. This codes for CSARSQDINYGYTF.

This clonotype came up a few times. This sequence joins TRBV28 and TRBJ2-5; 7 nucleotides agree with TRBD2. Per the germline V gene, CDR1 is MDHEN and CDR2 is SYDVKM. J gave up 4 bases and V 8 bases, and 13 bases lay outside the gene matches. This CDR3 contains 15 residues. The CDR3 region has the DNA TGTGCCAGCGCCCCGCTGGATCCGGGGGGAGAGACCCAGTACTTC. Translating gives CASAPLDPGGETQYF.

The V call is TRBV7-9, the J call TRBJ1-3; the D is unclear. V gave up 1 base and J gave up 8 bases, with 12 bases separating them. The CDR3 totals 14 residues. Germline CDR1 reads SEHNR; CDR2 reads FQNEAQ (reference sequence). The CDR3 reads CASSLDRSGDTIYF. In nucleotides, the CDR3 is TGTGCCAGCAGCTTAGATAGGTCCGGGGACACCATATATTTT.

This clonotype was detected only a few times. The gene calls are TRBV4-1 and TRBJ1-6; possibly TRBD1 for D (6 bases). V lost 6 bases and J 8 bases, leaving 14 bases between the germline ends. This CDR3 is built from 14 residues. CDR1 MGHRA and CDR2 YSYEKL come from the germline V gene. This CDR3 is CASSPEQGDSPLHF. The CDR3 nucleotides are TGCGCCAGCAGTCCAGAACAGGGCGATTCACCCCTCCACTTT.

The chain joins TRBV14 to TRBJ2-5; 7 bases map to TRBD2. Trimming took 2 bases from V and 6 from J; bases not matched to a gene: 3. From germline, CDR1 is SGHDN and CDR2 FVKESK. This CDR3 has 13 amino acids. This CDR3 is CASSQIAGQTQYF. In nucleotides, the CDR3 is TGTGCCAGCAGCCAAATAGCGGGTCAGACCCAGTACTTC.

This clonotype was seen a handful of times. The CDR3 nucleotides are TGTGCCAGCAGCTTAGGGGACGTACCTTCCAATGAGCAGTTCTTC. Its protein is CASSLGDVPSNEQFF. The chain employs TRBV7-9 and TRBJ2-1; D assignment may be TRBD1 or TRBD2 (5 bases each). The V gene's germline CDR1 is SEHNR and CDR2 FQNEAQ (reference sequence). The CDR3 length is 15 residues. V was clipped by 1 base and J by 6 bases, with 13 bases between them.

J is TRBJ1-1 and V is TRBV12-3 or TRBV12-4; 10 positions match TRBD1. V gave up 4 bases and J gave up 5 bases; unmatched junction bases: 4. The CDR3 loop spans 14 amino acids. The CDR3 DNA reads as TGTGCCAGCAGTTCCCGGACAGGGGGGACTGAAGCTTTCTTT. Protein: CASSSRTGGTEAFF.

This clonotype came up a few times. The junction shows a germline mismatch at one end, possibly a read error. This chain joins TRBV7-7 and TRBJ2-1; weak D call: TRBD1 (6 bases). The CDR3 consists of 13 residues. Germline values: CDR1 SSHAT, CDR2 FNYEAQ (reference sequence). In nucleotides, the CDR3 is TGTGCTAGCAGCCAGGACAGATACAATGAGCAGTTCTTC. Its translation: CASSQDRYNEQFF.

This chain joins TRBV5-1 and TRBJ2-7; 8 bases agree with TRBD1. This CDR3 comprises 16 residues. After removal of 2 bases from V and 0 bases from J, the junction contained 7 bases not matched to a gene. Germline CDR1 reads SGHRS; CDR2 reads YFSETQ. CDR3 amino acids: CASSFLTGTGSYEQYF. The CDR3 region has the DNA TGCGCCAGCAGCTTTCTTACCGGGACAGGCTCCTACGAGCAGTACTTC.

This chain connects TRBV30 to TRBJ2-5; either TRBD1 or TRBD2 may fit D (7 bases each). Per germline, CDR1 GTSNPN and CDR2 SVGIG (reference sequence). This CDR3 has 15 amino acids. V gave up 3 bases and J gave up 5 bases, with 19 bases separating them. The CDR3, as DNA: TGTGCCTGGAGCAGGGGGGGCGCAAGGGCGGAGACCCAGTACTTC. It translates to CAWSRGGARAETQYF.

V is TRBV5-1 and J is TRBJ2-2, with D perhaps given as TRBD1 or TRBD2 (5 bases each). V was pared by 4 bases and J by 0 bases, with 10 bases between. Germline V gene data show CDR1 as SGHRS and CDR2 as YFSETQ. This CDR3 is 15 amino acids long. The chain's CDR3 is CASSLEGPNTGELFF. For the CDR3, the DNA is TGCGCCAGCAGCCTAGAGGGACCGAACACCGGGGAGCTGTTTTTT.

This clonotype occurred once. The rearrangement uses TRBV4-1 and TRBJ2-7, with TRBD1 matching 8 bases. The CDR3 sequence is 15 residues long. The germline V gene encodes CDR1 MGHRA and CDR2 YSYEKL. V shed 7 bases, J shed 3 bases, and the junction held 11 bases outside the gene matches. The CDR3 sequence: CASNQAGQAFYEQYF. For the CDR3, the DNA is TGCGCCAGCAACCAGGCGGGACAGGCTTTCTACGAGCAGTACTTC.

The V and J genes are TRBV6-2 or TRBV6-3 and TRBJ1-2, with 9 bases matching TRBD1. The CDR3 is made up of 17 amino acids. Germline V CDR1 and CDR2: MNHEY, SVGEGT. Trimming cost V 6 bases and J 4 bases; bases outside gene matches: 15. CDR3 nucleotide sequence: TGTGCCAGCAGCCCTACGGGGGGACAGGGACGAATCTATGGCTACACCTTC. It translates to CASSPTGGQGRIYGYTF.

The chain has TRBV10-3 and TRBJ1-2, with TRBD1 matching 9 bases. Looked up from germline, CDR1 is ENHRY and CDR2 is SYGVKD. The CDR3 length is 17 residues. The junction had 13 bases not matched to a gene; V was cut back by 8 bases and J by 0 bases. DNA of the CDR3: TGTGCCATCGGAGTCCCATTTGGGACAGGGACTAACTATGGCTACACCTTC. It is translated as CAIGVPFGTGTNYGYTF.

This clonotype was seen only a few times. The CDR3 DNA sequence: TGTGCCAGCAGTAAAACAGGGAAGTTACACCCGTACTTC. It translates to CASSKTGKLHPYF. V usage is TRBV28 and J usage is TRBJ2-7; a weak D match, TRBD1 (6 bases). Trimming pared 5 bases from V and 12 bases from J, leaving 20 bases between. This CDR3 has 13 amino acids. Germline V gives CDR1 MDHEN, CDR2 SYDVKM.

This clonotype was detected only a few times. The rearrangement uses TRBV5-1 and TRBJ2-1, with D perhaps matching TRBD2 (6 bases). The germline V gene encodes CDR1 SGHRS and CDR2 YFSETQ. Trimming stripped 2 bases from V and 11 bases from J, with 17 bases between. The CDR3 length is 14 residues. The CDR3 DNA follows: TGCGCCAGCAGCTTAGCCCCGGGACTGGAAAAGCAGTTCTTC. Translation: CASSLAPGLEKQFF.

This rearrangement joins TRBV19 to TRBJ1-5; the match to TRBD1 covers 9 bases. The trim removed 6 bases at V and 4 bases at J, leaving 7 bases unmatched. CDR1 is LNHDA, CDR2 SQIVND, per germline (reference sequence). The length of the CDR3 is 15 residues. In DNA, the CDR3 is TGTGCCAGTAGAAAACCCGGGACAGGGAATCAGCCCCAGCATTTT. This codes for CASRKPGTGNQPQHF. The full variable domain, completed using reference TRBV19 and TRBJ1-5, is DGGITQSPKYLFRKEGQNVTLSCEQNLNHDAMYWYRQDPGQGLRLIYYSQIVNDFQKGDIAEGYSVSREKKESFPLTVTSAQKNPTAFYLCASRKPGTGNQPQHFGDGTRLSIL.